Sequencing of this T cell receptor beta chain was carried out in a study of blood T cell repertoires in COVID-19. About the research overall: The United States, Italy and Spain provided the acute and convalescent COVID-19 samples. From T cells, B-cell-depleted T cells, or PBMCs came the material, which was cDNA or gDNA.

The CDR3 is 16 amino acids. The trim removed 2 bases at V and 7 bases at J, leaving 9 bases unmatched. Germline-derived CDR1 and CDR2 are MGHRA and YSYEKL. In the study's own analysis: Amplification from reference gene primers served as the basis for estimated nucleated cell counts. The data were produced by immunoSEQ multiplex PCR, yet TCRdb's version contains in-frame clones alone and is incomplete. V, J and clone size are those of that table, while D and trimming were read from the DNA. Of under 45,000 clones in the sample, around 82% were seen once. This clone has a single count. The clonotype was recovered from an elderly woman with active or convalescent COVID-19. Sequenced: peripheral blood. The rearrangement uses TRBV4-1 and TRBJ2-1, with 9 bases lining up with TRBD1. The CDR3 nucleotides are TGCGCCAGCAGCCAAAGCACCGGGACAGGGTGGAATGAGCAGTTCTTC. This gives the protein CASSQSTGTGWNEQFF.